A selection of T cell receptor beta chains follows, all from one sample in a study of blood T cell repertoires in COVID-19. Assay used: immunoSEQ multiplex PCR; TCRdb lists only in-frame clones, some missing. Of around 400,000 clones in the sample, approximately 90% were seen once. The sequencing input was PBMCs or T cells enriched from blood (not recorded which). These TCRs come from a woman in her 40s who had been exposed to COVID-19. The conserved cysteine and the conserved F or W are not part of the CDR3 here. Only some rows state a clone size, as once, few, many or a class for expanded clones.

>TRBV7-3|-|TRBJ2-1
ASSLTGGGGDSDEQF
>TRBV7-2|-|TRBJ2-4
ASSLEAGVAKNIQY
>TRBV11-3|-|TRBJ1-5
ASSIPRDRDQPQH
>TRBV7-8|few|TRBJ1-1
ASSKADRGSTEAF
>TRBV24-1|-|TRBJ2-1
ATSAGYNEQF
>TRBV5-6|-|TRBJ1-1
ASRGGGTEAF
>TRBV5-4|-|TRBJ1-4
ASSLEGSANEKLF
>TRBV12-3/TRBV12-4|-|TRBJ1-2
ASSSPGGRGYT
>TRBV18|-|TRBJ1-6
ASSPTGSDSPLH
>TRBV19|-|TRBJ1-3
ASGQGGSGNTIY
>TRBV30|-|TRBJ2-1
AWSLGAGGRPF
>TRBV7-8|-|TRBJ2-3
ASSLDRGTRRDTQY
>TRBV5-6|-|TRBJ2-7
ASSPTGGMIYEQY
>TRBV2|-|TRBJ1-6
ASRTGSGNSPLH
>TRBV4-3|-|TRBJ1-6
ASSQGQGANSPLH
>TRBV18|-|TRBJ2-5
ASSPGQGRMQETQY
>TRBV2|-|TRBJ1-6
ASTRNGQTNSPLH
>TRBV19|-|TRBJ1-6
ASSVTSLSPLH
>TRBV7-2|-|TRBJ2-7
ASSFYGGTYEQY
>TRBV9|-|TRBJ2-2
ASSPGLNGELF
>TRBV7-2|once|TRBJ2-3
ASSPDSGTSDTQY
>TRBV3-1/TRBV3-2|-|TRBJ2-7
ASSQGPTSSYEQY
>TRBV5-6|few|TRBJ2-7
ASSFMFNEQY
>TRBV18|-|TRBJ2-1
ASSPGPWTGSNNEQF
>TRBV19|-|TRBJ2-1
ASRWAGLYNEQF
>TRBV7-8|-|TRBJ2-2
ASSLRLAGANTGELF
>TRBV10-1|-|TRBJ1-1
ASRQELGSTEAF
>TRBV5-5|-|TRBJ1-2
ASSFGYRDRFYGYT
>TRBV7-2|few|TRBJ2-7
ASSLNRREQY
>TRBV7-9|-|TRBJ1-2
ASSLARQGRGYT
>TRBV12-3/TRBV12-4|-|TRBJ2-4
ASSLDRRNIQY
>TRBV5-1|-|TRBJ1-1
ASSNGAKGKNTEAF
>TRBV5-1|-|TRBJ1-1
ASSLEGVEAF
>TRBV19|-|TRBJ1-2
ASSIERGSFGYT
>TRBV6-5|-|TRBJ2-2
ASSFRTGELF
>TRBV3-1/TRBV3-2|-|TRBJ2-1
ASSHRGGNEQF
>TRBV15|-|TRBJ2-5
ATSRDRGQGETQY
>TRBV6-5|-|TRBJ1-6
ASTRTVNSPLH
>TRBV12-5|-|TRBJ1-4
ASGPGQDRGEKLF
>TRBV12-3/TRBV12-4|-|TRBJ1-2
ASSFGGVGYT
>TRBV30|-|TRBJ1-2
AWSRDRGNYGYT
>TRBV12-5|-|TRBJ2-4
ASGLAGAAKNIQY